The 7 T cell receptor beta chains given below trace back to one sample, sequenced in a study of T cell repertoires in cytomegalovirus infection. From the reads, TCRdb called clonotypes with MiXCR, one entry per CDR3 protein. The profile shows approximately 500,000 distinct CDR3 sequences, about 11% of them singletons. Source material: PBMCs. The receptors derive from a human donor in good health (CMV status not recorded). Some clones in this sample may be carry-over from other donors' samples.

This clonotype turned up a few times. The rearrangement joins TRBV7-3 to TRBJ2-2, with 10 positions matching TRBD2. CDR1 SGHTA and CDR2 FQGTGA come from the germline V gene. This CDR3 spans 17 amino acids. V dropped 1 base and J dropped 4; count of bases not matched to a gene: 6. This CDR3 is CASSLMRTSGTTGELFF. DNA of the CDR3: TGTGCCAGCAGCTTAATGAGGACTAGCGGAACCACCGGGGAGCTGTTTTTT.

V gene TRBV9 combines with J gene TRBJ2-7, with D tentatively TRBD2 (5 bases). This CDR3 contains 16 residues. The V gene lost 4 bases and the J gene lost 3 bases, with 20 bases spanning the gap. The V gene's germline CDR1 is SGDLS and CDR2 YYNGEE. The chain's CDR3 is CASSSGGTPWGYEQYF. In DNA form, the CDR3 reads TGTGCCAGCAGCTCAGGAGGCACTCCCTGGGGCTACGAGCAGTACTTC.

This clonotype has ten or more counts. This rearrangement joins TRBV19 to TRBJ1-2; D remains unclear. Between the trimmed V and J ends, which lost 11 bases and 1 base, there was a span of 14 bases. The CDR3 has 13 amino acids. Looked up from germline, CDR1 is LNHDA and CDR2 is SQIVND (reference sequence). CDR3 region: CASDRGDNYGYTF. The CDR3 DNA is TGTGCCTCGGACCGGGGAGATAACTATGGCTACACCTTC.

This clonotype was seen more than once but under ten times. The chain has TRBV19 and TRBJ2-5; D tentatively fits TRBD1 or TRBD2 (6 bases each). The CDR3 is 15 amino acids. The V end was cut by 0 bases, the J end by 5 bases, with 13 bases between. Germline CDR1 reads LNHDA; CDR2 reads SQIVND (reference sequence). The CDR3 DNA is TGTGCCAGTAGTATAGAGGGGGGCACGCGGGAGACCCAGTACTTC. It yields the protein CASSIEGGTRETQYF.

This sequence joins TRBV7-9 and TRBJ2-1, with a weak D call TRBD1 (6 bases). Germline V gene sequence: CDR1 SEHNR, CDR2 FQNEAQ (reference sequence). The length of the CDR3 is 15 residues. V was shortened by 2 bases and J by 5 bases, with 13 bases between the two germline ends. In DNA form, the CDR3 reads TGTGCCAGCAGCTTACCAGGGGACGGGGACAATGAGCAGTTCTTC. Its translation is CASSLPGDGDNEQFF.

This clonotype was detected ten times or more. This chain connects TRBV6-5 to TRBJ2-5; 10 nucleotides align to TRBD1. The V gene end was trimmed by 2 bases and the J gene end by 5 bases; junction bases not matched to a gene: 8. Germline-derived CDR1 and CDR2 are MNHEY and SVGAGI. The length of the CDR3 is 16 residues. CDR3 sequence (DNA): TGTGCCAGCAGTTACGCGACAGGGGGCGCGGGGGAGACCCAGTACTTC. Protein sequence: CASSYATGGAGETQYF.

Many counts were recorded for this clonotype. The V gene is TRBV6-1, the J gene TRBJ2-5; D perhaps matches TRBD2 (7 bases). The length of the CDR3 is 15 residues. V lost 7 bases and J 7 bases, leaving 22 bases between the germline ends. In germline, CDR1 is MNHNS, CDR2 SASEGT. The CDR3 DNA sequence: TGTGCCAGCAAGGGAAGGGGGGGCCTCGGACGGACCCAGTACTTC. Translated: CASKGRGGLGRTQYF.